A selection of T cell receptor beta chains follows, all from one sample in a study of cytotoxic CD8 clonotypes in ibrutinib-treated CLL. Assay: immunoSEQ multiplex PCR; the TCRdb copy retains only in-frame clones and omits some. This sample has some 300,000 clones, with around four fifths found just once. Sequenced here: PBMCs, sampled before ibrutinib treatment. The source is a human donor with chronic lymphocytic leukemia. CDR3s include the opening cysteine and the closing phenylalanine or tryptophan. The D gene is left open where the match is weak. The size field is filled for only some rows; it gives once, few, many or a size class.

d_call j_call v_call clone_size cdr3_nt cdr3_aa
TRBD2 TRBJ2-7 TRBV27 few TGTGCCAGCAGTTTACTGGGCGGGAGGGCTTCAAGGGATGAGCAGTACTTC CASSLLGGRASRDEQYF
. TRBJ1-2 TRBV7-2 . TGTGCCAGCAGCGTCCCCTATGTTTTAAGCTACACCTTC CASSVPYVLSYTF
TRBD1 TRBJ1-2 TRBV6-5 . TGTGCCAGCACGCCGGGACAGGGGAGTTATGGCTACACCTTC CASTPGQGSYGYTF
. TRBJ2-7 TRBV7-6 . TGTGCCAGCAGCTTAGCAACAGGGTCCTACGAGCAGTACTTC CASSLATGSYEQYF
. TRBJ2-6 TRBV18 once TGTGCCAGCTCACCGGGCGCAGGGAGCGGGGCCAACGTCCTGACTTTC CASSPGAGSGANVLTF
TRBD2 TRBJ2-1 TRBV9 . TGTGCCAGCAGCGTAGCCCCGGTTAGCGGGACCGATGAGCAGTTCTTC CASSVAPVSGTDEQFF
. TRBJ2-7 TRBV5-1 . TGCGCCAGCAGCTTGTTTGGGAGACGGGGTCTCTCCTACGAGCAGTACTTC CASSLFGRRGLSYEQYF
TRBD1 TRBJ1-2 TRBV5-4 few TGTGCCAGCAGCACAGGGGACTATGGCTACACCTTC CASSTGDYGYTF
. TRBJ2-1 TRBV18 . TGTGCCAGCTCACCAGCACTGAGCTCCTACAATGAGCAGTTCTTC CASSPALSSYNEQFF
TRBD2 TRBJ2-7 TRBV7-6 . TGTGCCAGCAGCTTGAATCCAACTAGCGGCGCCTACGAGCAGTACTTC CASSLNPTSGAYEQYF
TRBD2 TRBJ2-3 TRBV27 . TGTGCCAGCAGACCCGGACTAGCGGGTGATACGCAGTATTTT CASRPGLAGDTQYF
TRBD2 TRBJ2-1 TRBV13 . TGTGCCAGCAGCTCGGGAGGGCCGTTTTACAATGAGCAGTTCTTC CASSSGGPFYNEQFF
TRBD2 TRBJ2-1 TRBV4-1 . TGCGCCAGCAGCACGCGCGGGACTAGCGGGGGCTACAATGAGCAGTTCTTC CASSTRGTSGGYNEQFF
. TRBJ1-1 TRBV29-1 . TGCAGCGTTGAGGACAACACTGAAGCTTTCTTT CSVEDNTEAFF
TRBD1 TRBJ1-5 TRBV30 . TGTGCCTGGAGTGGACACAACACAGGGGCTCAGCCCCAGCATTTT CAWSGHNTGAQPQHF
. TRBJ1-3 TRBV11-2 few TGTGCCAGCAGCTTGGGGGAAGGAGACCGTTTTGGAAACACCATATATTTT CASSLGEGDRFGNTIYF
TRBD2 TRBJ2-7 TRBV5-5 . TGTGCCAGCAGCTCACTTGGTGGGAGGGCCGGTGAGCAGTACTTC CASSSLGGRAGEQYF
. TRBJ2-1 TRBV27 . TGTGCCAGCAGTTTAAGCCTAGGGTCAAGAGAGCAGTTCTTC CASSLSLGSREQFF
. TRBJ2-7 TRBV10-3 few TGTGCCATCAGCGCGACTAGTGACTACTCCTACGAGCAGTACTTC CAISATSDYSYEQYF
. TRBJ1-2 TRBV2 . TGTGCCAGCAGCGTTACCGGGACACCATATGGCTACACCTTC CASSVTGTPYGYTF
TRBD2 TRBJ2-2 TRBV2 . TGTGCCAGCAACGACGCGGGAGTTGGGGAGCTGTTTTTT CASNDAGVGELFF
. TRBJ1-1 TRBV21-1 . TGTGCCAGCAGCAAAGCGGAGGTCCTTATGAACACTGAAGCTTTCTTT CASSKAEVLMNTEAFF